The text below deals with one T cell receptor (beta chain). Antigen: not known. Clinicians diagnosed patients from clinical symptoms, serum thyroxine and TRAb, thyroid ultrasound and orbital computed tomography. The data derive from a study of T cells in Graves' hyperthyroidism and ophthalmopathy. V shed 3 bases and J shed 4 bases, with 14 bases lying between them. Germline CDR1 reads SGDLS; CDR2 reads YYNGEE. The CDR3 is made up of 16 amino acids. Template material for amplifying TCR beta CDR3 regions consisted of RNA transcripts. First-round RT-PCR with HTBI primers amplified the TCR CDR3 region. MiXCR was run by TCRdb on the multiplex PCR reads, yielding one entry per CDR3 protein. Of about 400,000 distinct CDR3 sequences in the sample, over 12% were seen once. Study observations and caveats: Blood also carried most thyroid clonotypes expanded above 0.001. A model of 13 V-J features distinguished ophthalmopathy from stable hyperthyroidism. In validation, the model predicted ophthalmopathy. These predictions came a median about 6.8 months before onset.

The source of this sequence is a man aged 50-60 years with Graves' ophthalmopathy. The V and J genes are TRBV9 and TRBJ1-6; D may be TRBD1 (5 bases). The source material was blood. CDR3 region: CASSEGTSMYNSPLHF. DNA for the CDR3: TGTGCCAGCAGCGAGGGGACCTCGATGTATAATTCACCCCTCCACTTT.